The next 20 T cell receptor beta chains were all read from a single sample in a study of blood T cell repertoires in COVID-19 (dated by TCRdb to 2018 to 2021). Libraries were constructed by the immunoSEQ multiplex PCR assay. TCRdb's version of the immuneACCESS table is confined to in-frame rearrangements and falls short of the full clone set. An unresolved V gene accounts for under half of the shortfall where checked; the remainder is of unknown origin. This sample is represented by about 120,000 clones; approximately 90% of them were singletons. 1.2% of the sample is held by the ten biggest clonotypes. The sequenced material came from peripheral blood. These receptor sequences come from a woman over 75 with acute or convalescent COVID-19.

The chain joins TRBV18 to TRBJ2-7; maybe TRBD1 (6 bases). The V end lost 4 bases, the J end lost 2 bases, and 12 bases lay between the germline ends. Per germline, CDR1 KGHSH and CDR2 LQKENI. This CDR3 has 14 amino acids. CDR3 sequence: CASSHSQGPYEQYF. Written as DNA, the CDR3 is TGTGCCAGCTCACACTCACAGGGACCCTACGAGCAGTACTTC.

This chain connects TRBV28 to TRBJ1-1, with 9 bases aligning to TRBD1. Germline trimming cut 7 bases from V and 4 bases from J; bases unmatched to any gene: 13. The CDR3 is made up of 16 amino acids. From germline, CDR1 is MDHEN and CDR2 SYDVKM. CDR3 DNA sequence: TGTGCCAGCACCGCGGCACAGGGGGCGGGAAGCACTGAAGCTTTCTTT. Its translation is CASTAAQGAGSTEAFF.

The V gene is TRBV29-1, the J gene TRBJ1-1; 7 bases are shared with TRBD1. In germline, CDR1 is SQVTM, CDR2 ANQGSEA. After removal of 6 bases from V and 2 bases from J, the junction contained 6 bases not matched to a gene. The CDR3 consists of 13 residues. CDR3 residues: CSVGQSRNTEAFF. In DNA, the CDR3 is TGCAGCGTGGGACAGAGCCGAAACACTGAAGCTTTCTTT.

The CDR3 coding sequence is TGTGCCACCAGCTCCGGGACAGCCCTATGGTATTTT. This codes for CATSSGTALWYF. The chain uses TRBV24-1 and TRBJ1-3, with 7 nucleotides matching TRBD1. Germline assignment: CDR1 KGHDR and CDR2 SFDVKD. The CDR3 spans 12 residues. V was clipped by 7 bases and J by 16 bases; unmatched bases: 12.

This clone was seen once. The genes are TRBV19 and TRBJ1-4, with 9 bases lining up with TRBD1. V shed 3 bases, J shed 0 bases, and the junction held 5 bases outside the gene matches. This CDR3 has 17 residues. In germline, CDR1 is LNHDA, CDR2 SQIVND (reference sequence). DNA for the CDR3: TGTGCCAGTAGTATGCGGGACAGGGTTGCAACTAATGAAAAACTGTTTTTT. This gives the protein CASSMRDRVATNEKLFF.

This chain links TRBV10-3 with TRBJ1-1, with 9 bases lining up with TRBD1. From germline, CDR1 is ENHRY and CDR2 SYGVKD. Trimming cost V 6 bases and J 1 base; bases outside gene matches: 0. The CDR3 has 13 amino acids. The CDR3 protein is CAIRGQGNTEAFF. DNA for the CDR3: TGTGCCATCAGGGGACAGGGGAACACTGAAGCTTTCTTT.

This chain connects TRBV19 to TRBJ2-7; D might be TRBD1 (5 bases). This CDR3 has 14 residues. CDR1 is LNHDA, CDR2 SQIVND, per germline (reference sequence). V gave up 7 bases and J gave up 2 bases, with 15 bases separating them. CDR3 residues: CASTPPGAPYEQYF. CDR3 nucleotide sequence: TGTGCCAGTACCCCACCTGGGGCCCCCTACGAGCAGTACTTC.

V and J are TRBV6-5 and TRBJ1-4; the D gene is possibly TRBD1 (5 bases). Trimming cost V 3 bases and J 7 bases, with 12 bases left between them. This CDR3 spans 14 amino acids. CDR1 and CDR2 (germline): MNHEY, SVGAGI. The DNA for the CDR3 is TGTGCCAGCAGTTATGGAGGGGTTGGTGAAAAACTGTTTTTT. Amino acid sequence: CASSYGGVGEKLFF.

This chain connects TRBV18 to TRBJ2-7, with 8 bases that match TRBD1. The CDR3 length is 15 residues. Germline values: CDR1 KGHSH, CDR2 LQKENI. V trimming: 2 bases; J trimming: 6 bases; junction bases outside the gene matches: 9. The CDR3 bases are TGTGCCAGCTCACCAGGCGGCAGGGGGCTGGGCGAGCAGTACTTC. The encoded protein is CASSPGGRGLGEQYF.

This rearrangement joins TRBV9 to TRBJ1-1; 9 nucleotides match TRBD1. Germline V gene sequence: CDR1 SGDLS, CDR2 YYNGEE. The length of the CDR3 is 15 residues. J gave up 10 bases and V 3 bases, and 13 bases lay outside the gene matches. The CDR3 loop is CASSAGTGMTLGAFF. In DNA form, the CDR3 reads TGTGCCAGCAGCGCCGGGACAGGGATGACCCTGGGAGCTTTCTTT.

The CDR3 here is CAISLTSGRSTGELFF. The CDR3 coding sequence is TGTGCCATCAGCCTCACTAGCGGGAGGTCCACCGGGGAGCTGTTTTTT. The chain employs TRBV10-3 and TRBJ2-2; 12 bases match TRBD2. Unmatched junction bases numbered 6, after V lost 6 bases and J lost 4 bases. Per the germline V gene, CDR1 is ENHRY and CDR2 is SYGVKD. The CDR3 runs to 16 residues.

The chain uses TRBV7-9 and TRBJ2-3; the D gene is possibly TRBD1 (5 bases). V was pared by 2 bases and J by 3 bases, with 6 bases between. The V gene's germline CDR1 is SEHNR and CDR2 FQNEAQ (reference sequence). CDR3 length: 13 amino acids. In nucleotides, the CDR3 is TGTGCCAGCAGCTTATCAGGGACAGATACGCAGTATTTT. It codes for CASSLSGTDTQYF.

The chain combines TRBV5-6 with TRBJ1-3; D unresolved. The CDR3 length is 15 residues. CDR1 is SGHDT and CDR2 is YYEEEE in the germline V gene. Trimming removed 3 bases from V and 0 bases from J, with 10 bases in between. The CDR3 nucleotides read TGTGCCAGCAGCTACTATTTAAGCTCTGGAAACACCATATATTTT. As protein: CASSYYLSSGNTIYF.

The chain employs TRBV5-4 and TRBJ1-1, with 7 nucleotides matching TRBD1. V shed 5 bases and J 0 bases; nucleotides not matched to a gene: 10. CDR3 length equals 16 residues. CDR1 is SGHNT, CDR2 YYREEE, per germline (reference sequence). The CDR3 nucleotides read TGTGCCAGCAGGCCCCGGGACAGCCCTATGAACACTGAAGCTTTCTTT. This translates into CASRPRDSPMNTEAFF.

The chain joins TRBV3-1 (or the pseudogene TRBV3-2) to TRBJ2-2, with D perhaps TRBD1 (6 bases). CDR1 is LGHDT and CDR2 is YNNKEL in the germline V gene (reference sequence). V dropped 5 bases and J dropped 2 bases, with 15 bases sitting between them. The CDR3 has 16 amino acids. The CDR3 is CASSLTGTTNTGELFF. In DNA form, the CDR3 reads TGTGCCAGCAGCTTAACCGGGACAACTAACACCGGGGAGCTGTTTTTT.

The chain uses TRBV6-5 and TRBJ2-7, with TRBD1 matching over 7 bases. The length of the CDR3 is 10 residues. With 11 bases clipped from V and 10 bases from J, the junction kept 8 bases outside the gene matches. Per germline, CDR1 MNHEY and CDR2 SVGAGI. CDR3 DNA: TGTGCCGGCGGACAGGATCCTCAGTACTTC. Translation: CAGGQDPQYF.

CDR3 region: CASSIGDYGYTF. In DNA form, the CDR3 reads TGTGCCAGTAGTATCGGAGACTATGGCTACACCTTC. This rearrangement joins TRBV19 to TRBJ1-2; D not certain. V shed 3 bases and J shed 3 bases, with 5 bases lying between them. CDR3 length: 12 amino acids. CDR1 and CDR2 from the germline V gene are LNHDA and SQIVND (reference sequence).

The chain recombines TRBV6-5 with TRBJ2-2; a weak D match, TRBD1 (6 bases). CDR3 length equals 15 residues. Germline V gene sequence: CDR1 MNHEY, CDR2 SVGAGI. V was shortened by 4 bases and J by 1 base, with 10 bases between the two germline ends. CDR3 DNA sequence: TGTGCCAGCAGTTTGGGACACATGAACACCGGGGAGCTGTTTTTT. It yields the protein CASSLGHMNTGELFF.

V is TRBV6-6 and J is TRBJ1-5; D might be TRBD1 (5 bases). This CDR3 comprises 15 residues. Germline CDR1 reads MNHNY; CDR2 reads SVGAGI (reference sequence). Trimming took 7 bases from V and 0 from J, leaving 13 bases between them. DNA for the CDR3: TGTGCCAGCACTCCCAAAGGGGATAGCAATCAGCCCCAGCATTTT. Encoded protein: CASTPKGDSNQPQHF.

The genes are TRBV24-1 and TRBJ2-3; 10 nucleotides line up with TRBD2. Trimming at V came to 3 bases and at J to 0 bases, leaving 5 bases not matched to a gene. The CDR3 length is 17 residues. Germline CDR1 KGHDR, CDR2 SFDVKD. The CDR3 is CATSDATSGTSTDTQYF. In nucleotides, the CDR3 is TGTGCCACCAGTGATGCTACTAGCGGGACTAGCACAGATACGCAGTATTTT.